This record covers a single T cell receptor beta chain. This clone's antigen is unknown. It has no much larger one-base neighbor in the sample; base qualities were not kept. CDR1 and CDR2 are read off the germline V gene (reference sequence) as LGHDT and YNNKEL. Trimmed from V: 3 bases; trimmed from J: 5 bases; junction bases lacking a gene match: 11. Spanning cysteine to phenylalanine, the CDR3 consists of 16 amino acids. Only the CDR3 region is kept as DNA, spanning 48 bases read in frame from base 1. These data originate in a study of blood T cell repertoires in COVID-19 (dated by TCRdb to 2020 to 2021). Background for the entire study: Samples covering the acute and convalescent phases of COVID-19 were provided by collaborators in the United States, Italy and Spain. The samples were drawn from the first 160 participants of the ongoing ImmuneRACE study and from 950 to 1,500 subjects provided by 6 global collaborators. The repertoires were released in a freely available public database meant as a resource for research on the immune response to SARS-CoV-2. The prospective study material was composed of cDNA or gDNA derived from T cells, B-cell-depleted T cells, or PBMCs. Where available, HLA class I and class II types were obtained from metadata supplied by the sample provider rather than from assay-based typing. A de-identified subject ID, COVID-19 status, age in years and sex were almost always included in the sample metadata. Subjects who had been exposed to COVID-19, were actively infected with it, or had recovered from it provided the deeply sampled blood TCRbeta repertoires that made up the dataset.

Beyond this particular receptor, the publication reports: The amount of clinical and demographic metadata varied by source and participant and was provided uncurated.

TCRbeta CDR3 regions were amplified from genomic DNA by means of the immunoSEQ Assay, a bias-controlled multiplex PCR. The paper's processing steps were these. The number of nucleated cells in each sample was estimated by amplification of reference gene primers within the assay. To quantify the absolute abundance of each unique TCRbeta CDR3 rearrangement, sequence reads were collapsed and filtered. For each sample, productive Simpson clonality was calculated as the square root of Simpson's diversity index across productive rearrangements. In TCRdb, the immuneACCESS table is reduced to in-frame sequences with V and J assigned. These tables do not hold every clone; where another copy was compared, an unresolved V gene accounts for under half, and the others remain unexplained. D and trimming come from the DNA, and the V and J calls and clone size come from that table. The sample table contains some 300,000 clones; only one count was recorded for around 88% of them. The ten largest clones take up under 15% of the sample.

One collaborating source in Seattle enrolled patients during active infection and followed them longitudinally through the course of disease. Collaborating institutions collected whole blood in K2EDTA tubes following their own protocols. For TCRbeta analysis, collaborators shipped samples in one of three forms: frozen whole blood, isolated PBMCs, or DNA extracted from either of those sample types. Recombination joined TRBV3-1 (or the pseudogene TRBV3-2) with TRBJ2-5; TRBD2 aligns with 8 central bases. Sequenced sample: peripheral blood. This TCR was recovered from a woman aged 70-85 years with COVID-19, enrolled during active disease. Here is the DNA: TGTGCCAGCAGCCACCTCAGCGCGGGGGGCATGGAGACCCAGTACTTC. The translation is CASSHLSAGGMETQYF.